The present entry profiles one T cell receptor (beta chain) with its context. Its specificity is not known. This CDR3 has 13 amino acids. The germline CDR1 and CDR2 sequences are SGHDT and YYEEEE. The V and J ends lost 4 bases and 6 bases respectively, with 12 bases between them. The sample is drawn from a study of cytomegalovirus exposure and HLA in healthy donors. Notes on the study in general: Accurate predictions that matched the HLA-A and HLA-B alleles of most subjects were reportedly made from TCR beta sequences. The study labeled 170 or so TCR beta chains cytomegalovirus-associated. Excluded were some V segments that proved indistinguishable, including TRBV6-2 and TRBV6-3.

Primers for the PCR totalled 60 Vbeta and 13 Jbeta. The assay was immunoSEQ multiplex PCR, and TCRdb's table has in-frame clones only and misses some. This table has over 50,000 clones, approximately 83% appearing once. The TCR was taken from a man in his forties in good health and CMV-seronegative. Sequences were obtained from PBMCs. The chain is built from TRBV5-6 and TRBJ2-3; D tentatively fits TRBD1 or TRBD2 (5 bases each). In nucleotides, the CDR3 is TGTGCCAGCAGCCTGGGGCGGAGGGATACGCAGTATTTT. This translates into CASSLGRRDTQYF.